The 4 T cell receptor beta chains below come from one sample, sequenced in a study of T cells in women clearing cervical HPV infection (dated by TCRdb to the late 2010s). Library generation was performed with the immunoSEQ multiplex PCR assay. TCRdb stores this immuneACCESS table with in-frame sequences only. Part of the clones is absent; in the studies checked, under half of the shortfall reflects unresolved V genes, and no reason is known for the rest. This sample's table contains 25,000 to 35,000 clones. The ten top clones hold 7.8% of the sample. The source material was blood buffy coat. The receptors shown here come from a woman between 18 and 70 years old with a cervical HPV16 infection that either progressed to CIN3+ or cleared (not recorded which).

Concerning this clone: The read stops 3 residues short of the end of the CDR3; the missing end is completed from the germline J gene. V gene TRBV14 combines with J gene TRBJ2-1; tentative D call: TRBD2 (6 bases). Germline assignment: CDR1 SGHDN and CDR2 FVKESK. This CDR3 has 14 amino acids. The V end lost 5 bases, the J end lost 4 bases, and 12 bases lay between the germline ends. The CDR3 here is CASSVRDSYNEQFF. The CDR3 bases that were read are TGTGCCAGCAGCGTCCGGGACTCTTACAATGAG.

To note about this clone: The CDR3 end falls 3 residues outside the read, so it is completed with the germline J gene. The V and J genes are TRBV5-4 and TRBJ2-3, with D perhaps TRBD2 (6 bases). This CDR3 has 16 residues. CDR1 is SGHNT and CDR2 is YYREEE in the germline V gene (reference sequence). Trimming took off 2 bases at V and 0 bases at J, with 13 bases between the two ends. The CDR3 DNA, read in part, is TGTGCCAGCAGCTTAAGAGTAGCGGATAGCACAGATACG. Encoded protein: CASSLRVADSTDT. The whole CDR3 sequence is CASSLRVADSTDTQYF.

About this clone itself: The read ends 3 residues shy of where the CDR3 ends; the end is completed using the germline J gene. The chain has TRBV30 and TRBJ2-1; D not certain. The CDR3 is made up of 11 amino acids. V was trimmed by 2 bases and J by 9 bases, leaving 8 bases between them. Germline V gene lookup returns CDR1 GTSNPN and CDR2 SVGIG (reference sequence). The part of the CDR3 DNA that was read is TGTGCCTGGAGTATTAGTGCTGAG. Amino acids: CAWSISAE. The whole CDR3 reads CAWSISAEQFF. The full variable domain, with the rest looked up from reference TRBV30 and TRBJ2-1, is SQTIHQWPATLVQPVGSPLSLECTVEGTSNPNLYWYRQAAGRGLQLLFYSVGIGQISSEVPQNLSASRPQDRQFILSSKKLLLSDSGFYLCAWSISAEQFFGPGTRLTVL.

To note about this clone: The CDR3 end lies 3 residues beyond the end of the read and is filled in from the germline J gene. The chain combines TRBV5-6 with TRBJ2-7, with D tentatively TRBD1 (6 bases). In germline, CDR1 is SGHDT, CDR2 YYEEEE. V was cut by 4 bases and J by 3 bases, with 17 bases left in between. CDR3 length: 15 residues. This CDR3 reads CASSQGLTNLYEQYF. The CDR3 bases that were read are TGTGCCAGCAGCCAGGGGCTAACTAATCTCTACGAG.